These 29 T cell receptor beta chains originate from one sample sequenced in a study of blood T cells in healthy people across ages. A second PCR, run for roughly 7 to 11 cycles, used a sample-barcoded 5' primer plus a J-beta primer mix. TCRdb called the 5' RACE reads again in MiXCR, with one record for every CDR3 protein. The sample yields more than 650,000 distinct CDR3 sequences, 22% seen once. The sequencing input was blood. All receptors derive from a man in his 70s in good health.

This clonotype showed up just a few times. CDR3 amino acids: CASSPQGSPYQPQHF. The CDR3 DNA follows: TGTGCCAGCAGTCCACAGGGGTCCCCTTATCAGCCCCAGCATTTT. The J gene is TRBJ1-5, the V gene TRBV12-3 or TRBV12-4; TRBD1 matches 7 bases. This CDR3 comprises 15 residues. V trimming: 5 bases; J trimming: 5 bases; junction bases outside the gene matches: 9.

The chain carries TRBV28 and TRBJ1-3; D not certain. This CDR3 has 14 amino acids. Germline CDR1 reads MDHEN; CDR2 reads SYDVKM. V shed 2 bases and J shed 4 bases, with 9 bases lying between them. Here the CDR3 reads CASSLGSQGNTIYF. In DNA, the CDR3 is TGTGCCAGCAGTTTAGGTTCCCAGGGAAACACCATATATTTT.

The chain joins TRBV18 to TRBJ2-7, with D unclear. Germline CDR1 is KGHSH and CDR2 is LQKENI. V lost 6 bases and J 6 bases, leaving 18 bases between the germline ends. CDR3 length: 14 residues. CDR3 residues: CASSQDGLGFEQYV. The CDR3 bases are TGTGCCAGCTCCCAGGACGGCCTTGGGTTCGAGCAGTACGTC.

V and J are TRBV20-1 and TRBJ1-4; D possibly corresponds to TRBD1 (5 bases). V gave up 5 bases and J gave up 2 bases, with 9 bases separating them. Looked up from germline, CDR1 is DFQATT and CDR2 is SNEGSKA (reference sequence). This CDR3 comprises 13 residues. In DNA, the CDR3 is TGCAGTGCTCGGGGCACTACTAATGAAAAACTGTTTTTT. This encodes CSARGTTNEKLFF.

This clonotype was found a few times. This sequence joins TRBV12-3 or TRBV12-4 and TRBJ2-1; 8 bases agree with TRBD2. The CDR3 is 11 amino acids. V was clipped by 2 bases and J by 15 bases; unmatched bases: 3. This CDR3 is CASSLSGRGFF. The CDR3 DNA sequence: TGTGCCAGCAGTTTATCCGGGAGGGGGTTCTTC.

This clonotype has a handful of counts. The chain uses TRBV5-1 and TRBJ1-1; 9 positions match TRBD1. Germline values: CDR1 SGHRS, CDR2 YFSETQ. This CDR3 spans 11 amino acids. V dropped 6 bases and J dropped 8; count of bases not matched to a gene: 2. Written as DNA, the CDR3 is TGCGCCAGCAACAGGGGGCGCGAAGCTTTCTTT. This translates into CASNRGREAFF. The full variable domain, in which reference TRBV5-1 and TRBJ1-1 provide the parts outside the CDR3, is KAGVTQTPRYLIKTRGQQVTLSCSPISGHRSVSWYQQTPGQGLQFLFEYFSETQRNKGNFPGRFSGRQFSNSRSEMNVSTLELGDSALYLCASNRGREAFFGQGTRLTVV.

In its sample, this clonotype was seen a few times. This chain uses TRBV12-3 or TRBV12-4 with TRBJ2-5; 12 bases align to TRBD2. The V gene end was trimmed by 3 bases and the J gene end by 3 bases; junction bases not matched to a gene: 2. The CDR3 is 15 amino acids. CDR3 coding DNA: TGTGCCAGCAGTTTTTGGACTAGCGGGGAAGAGACCCAGTACTTC. As protein: CASSFWTSGEETQYF.

Note on this clonotype: An end of the junction does not agree with germline; a read error may underlie this. This chain links TRBV7-9 with TRBJ1-4; 10 bases agree with TRBD1. Germline loops: CDR1 SEHNR, CDR2 FQNEAQ (reference sequence). This CDR3 is built from 14 residues. For the CDR3, the DNA is TGTACCAGCACCCTGACAGGGGGCTCTGAAAAACTGTTTTTT. The encoded protein is CTSTLTGGSEKLFF.

The rearrangement joins TRBV4-1 to TRBJ2-2; D is undetermined. Trimming left V 0 bases short and J 6 bases short, with 8 bases between. This CDR3 has 14 residues. Germline CDR1 and CDR2: MGHRA and YSYEKL. The CDR3 reads CASSQDLSPGELFF. The CDR3 nucleotides are TGCGCCAGCAGCCAAGATTTGAGTCCCGGGGAGCTGTTTTTT.

About this clonotype itself: One end of the junction varies from germline; a read error may be responsible. The CDR3 region has the DNA TGCGCCAGCGGCTTTGGGGACAGAAAACCTAATGAAAAACTGTTTTTT. Protein product: CASGFGDRKPNEKLFF. The chain combines TRBV5-1 with TRBJ1-4; 7 bases match TRBD1. The CDR3 has 16 amino acids. CDR1 is SGHRS and CDR2 is YFSETQ in the germline V gene.

V gene TRBV12-3 or TRBV12-4 combines with J gene TRBJ1-5, with D unclear. The CDR3 spans 16 residues. Deletions cut 6 bases from V and 1 base from J, with 16 bases between. The CDR3 sequence: CASSLTRGGSNQPQHF. As DNA, the CDR3 is TGTGCCAGCAGCTTAACCCGGGGAGGAAGCAATCAGCCCCAGCATTTT.

This clonotype has just a few counts. The CDR3 nucleotides read TGCAGTGCTAGAGGGGACAGTCTATTGAACACTGAAGCTTTCTTT. This encodes CSARGDSLLNTEAFF. The chain recombines TRBV20-1 with TRBJ1-1; TRBD1 matches at 7 bases. CDR3 length: 15 residues. Germline-derived CDR1 and CDR2 are DFQATT and SNEGSKA (reference sequence). Trimming removed 1 base from V and 0 bases from J; junction bases left unmatched: 5.

The chain carries TRBV12-3 or TRBV12-4 and TRBJ2-3, with TRBD2 identical over 12 bases. J lost 4 bases, V lost 5 bases, and 4 bases had no gene match. This CDR3 is 15 amino acids long. CDR3 sequence (DNA): TGTGCCAGCAGTCCTAGCGGGGGGGGAGCAGATACGCAGTATTTT. Its protein product is CASSPSGGGADTQYF.

This clonotype has only a few counts. The chain has TRBV5-1 and TRBJ1-5; 7 nucleotides align to TRBD1. V was clipped by 4 bases and J by 1 base; unmatched bases: 2. The CDR3 sequence is 14 residues long. The V gene's germline CDR1 is SGHRS and CDR2 YFSETQ. The CDR3 loop is CASSPQGSNQPQHF. The CDR3 region has the DNA TGCGCCAGCAGCCCACAGGGGAGCAATCAGCCCCAGCATTTT.

A few counts support this clonotype. The chain is built from TRBV7-2 and TRBJ1-3; D uncertain. Germline CDR1 is SGHTA and CDR2 is FQGNSA. The CDR3 runs 14 residues. V lost 0 bases and J 4 bases, leaving 7 bases between the germline ends. This chain's CDR3 is CASSLAVQGNTIYF. CDR3 coding DNA: TGTGCCAGCAGCTTAGCAGTACAGGGAAACACCATATATTTT. The whole variable domain, filled in from reference TRBV7-2 and TRBJ1-3, reads GAGVSQSPSNKVTEKGKDVELRCDPISGHTALYWYRQSLGQGLEFLIYFQGNSAPDKSGLPSDRFSAERTGGSVSTLTIQRTQQEDSAVYLCASSLAVQGNTIYFGEGSWLTVV.

Only a few counts were recorded for this clonotype. The chain couples TRBV7-2 to TRBJ2-1, with 12 positions matching TRBD2. This CDR3 region has 18 residues. The V gene's germline CDR1 is SGHTA and CDR2 FQGNSA. V shed 5 bases, J shed 0 bases, and the junction held 8 bases outside the gene matches. CDR3 in amino acids: CASSPRASGGVSYNEQFF. The CDR3, as DNA: TGTGCCAGCAGCCCGAGGGCTAGCGGGGGGGTCTCCTACAATGAGCAGTTCTTC.

In this sample, this clonotype turned up a few times. The chain links TRBV6-5 to TRBJ1-1; maybe TRBD1 (6 bases). Germline V gene sequence: CDR1 MNHEY, CDR2 SVGAGI. Deletions cut 10 bases from V and 0 bases from J, with 12 bases between. The CDR3 extends over 13 amino acids. As DNA, the CDR3 is TGTGCCACACAGGGCGTCATGAACACTGAAGCTTTCTTT. This gives the protein CATQGVMNTEAFF.

In this sample, this clonotype turned up a few times. In DNA form, the CDR3 reads TGTGCCAGTAGTATAGGGGGCGGCCATCGGGGCGCTGAAGCTTTCTTT. It translates to CASSIGGGHRGAEAFF. The chain is built from TRBV19 and TRBJ1-1, with D perhaps matching TRBD1 (5 bases). In germline, CDR1 is LNHDA, CDR2 SQIVND (reference sequence). Trimming stripped 1 base from V and 6 bases from J, with 18 bases between. This CDR3 has 16 amino acids.

The J gene is TRBJ1-2, the V gene TRBV24-1; unclear D gene. Germline CDR1 and CDR2: KGHDR and SFDVKD. The CDR3 totals 13 residues. Between the trimmed V and J ends, which lost 2 bases and 8 bases, there was a span of 11 bases. DNA for the CDR3: TGTGCCACCAGTGATTCGACGGGCGGCGGCTACACCTTC. Translation: CATSDSTGGGYTF.

This chain joins TRBV29-1 and TRBJ1-4; D might be TRBD1 (6 bases). Germline CDR1 reads SQVTM; CDR2 reads ANQGSEA. This CDR3 has 14 amino acids. V was clipped by 6 bases and J by 0 bases, with 11 bases between them. CDR3 region: CSVQRGTTNEKLFF. The CDR3 DNA reads TGCAGCGTCCAGAGGGGGACAACTAATGAAAAACTGTTTTTT.

The rearrangement links TRBV20-1 to TRBJ2-3; 9 nucleotides match TRBD2. The V gene's germline CDR1 is DFQATT and CDR2 SNEGSKA (reference sequence). This CDR3 contains 17 residues. The V segment lost 0 bases and the J segment 2 bases; nucleotides outside the gene matches: 9. For the CDR3, the DNA is TGCAGTGCTAGAGATCCGGTGTTAGCGGGAGTCACAGATACGCAGTATTTT. Translation gives CSARDPVLAGVTDTQYF.

V gene TRBV13 combines with J gene TRBJ2-5, with a weak D call TRBD2 (5 bases). The CDR3 is made up of 14 amino acids. V was cut by 5 bases and J by 4 bases, with 14 bases left in between. Germline loops: CDR1 PRHDT, CDR2 FYEKMQ (reference sequence). The CDR3 DNA sequence: TGTGCCAGCAGCCGTGAAAGGGCGGGAGAGACCCAGTACTTC. It specifies CASSRERAGETQYF.

This clonotype was counted a few times. The chain links TRBV7-2 to TRBJ1-4; D unresolved. Germline loops: CDR1 SGHTA, CDR2 FQGNSA. The V end lost 5 bases, the J end lost 2 bases, and 18 bases lay between the germline ends. The CDR3 sequence is 17 residues long. CDR3 residues: CASSQMGQFSTNEKLFF. CDR3 bases: TGTGCCAGCAGCCAAATGGGCCAGTTTTCCACTAATGAAAAACTGTTTTTT.

This clonotype has only a few counts. This chain joins TRBV7-2 and TRBJ2-7, with D maybe TRBD1 (6 bases). This CDR3 is built from 14 residues. Germline-derived CDR1 and CDR2 are SGHTA and FQGNSA. V was trimmed by 5 bases and J by 2 bases, leaving 13 bases between them. CDR3 sequence (DNA): TGTGCCAGCAGCAACGACAGGATCCCCTACGAGCAGTACTTC. It is translated as CASSNDRIPYEQYF.

In this sample, this clonotype turned up a few times. The chain combines TRBV20-1 with TRBJ1-2, with TRBD1 as a possible D gene (6 bases). The CDR3 runs to 13 residues. Trimming took 5 bases from V and 3 from J, leaving 13 bases between them. The V gene's germline CDR1 is DFQATT and CDR2 SNEGSKA (reference sequence). CDR3 sequence (DNA): TGCAGTGCTGGGGGGGGCCCGTACTATGGCTACACCTTC. It is translated as CSAGGGPYYGYTF.

The V and J genes are TRBV18 and TRBJ1-5, with D hard to call. The germline V gene has CDR1 KGHSH and CDR2 LQKENI. V was clipped by 6 bases and J by 7 bases, with 13 bases between them. The length of the CDR3 is 13 residues. The CDR3 loop reads CASSFGREQPQHF. The CDR3 DNA reads as TGTGCCAGCTCCTTCGGACGGGAACAGCCCCAGCATTTT.

This clonotype has a handful of counts. This chain uses TRBV10-1 with TRBJ2-7; D call uncertain. The CDR3 loop spans 14 amino acids. The germline V gene has CDR1 WNHNN and CDR2 SYGVQD (reference sequence). Trimming removed 3 bases at V and 1 base at J, with 10 bases between. Here the CDR3 reads CASSDSQASYEQYF. For the CDR3, the DNA is TGCGCCAGCAGTGATAGCCAGGCGTCCTACGAGCAGTACTTC.

The genes are TRBV25-1 and TRBJ2-3; D unclear. Per the germline V gene, CDR1 is MGHDK and CDR2 is SYGVNS. Deletions cut 2 bases from V and 5 bases from J, with 5 bases between. The CDR3 consists of 12 residues. The CDR3 DNA sequence: TGTGCCAGCAGTGAACGGCTAGATACGCAGTATTTT. It translates to CASSERLDTQYF.

This clonotype has a handful of counts. J is TRBJ2-2 and V is TRBV7-2; tentative D call: TRBD1 (5 bases). The CDR3 is 15 amino acids. The V gene's germline CDR1 is SGHTA and CDR2 FQGNSA. The V gene lost 1 base and the J gene lost 7 bases, with 13 bases spanning the gap. CDR3 residues: CASSLVAGSYGELFF. For the CDR3, the DNA is TGTGCCAGCAGCTTAGTTGCAGGGTCCTACGGGGAGCTGTTTTTT.